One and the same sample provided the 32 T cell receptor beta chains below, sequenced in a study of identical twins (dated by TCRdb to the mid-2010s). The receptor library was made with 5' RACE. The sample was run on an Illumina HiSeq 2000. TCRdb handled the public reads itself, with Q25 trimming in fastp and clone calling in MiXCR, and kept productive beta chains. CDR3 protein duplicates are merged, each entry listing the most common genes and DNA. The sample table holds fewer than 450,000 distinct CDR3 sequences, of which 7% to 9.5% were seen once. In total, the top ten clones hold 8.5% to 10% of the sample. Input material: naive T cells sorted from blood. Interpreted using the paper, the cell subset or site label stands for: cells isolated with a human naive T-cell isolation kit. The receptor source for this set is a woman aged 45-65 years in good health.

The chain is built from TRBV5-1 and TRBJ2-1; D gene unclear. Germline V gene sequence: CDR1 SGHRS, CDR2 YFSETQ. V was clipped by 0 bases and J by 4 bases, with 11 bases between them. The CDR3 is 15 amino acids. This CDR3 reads CASSLAVAQYNEQFF. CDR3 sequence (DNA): TGCGCCAGCAGCTTGGCCGTGGCGCAGTACAATGAGCAGTTCTTC.

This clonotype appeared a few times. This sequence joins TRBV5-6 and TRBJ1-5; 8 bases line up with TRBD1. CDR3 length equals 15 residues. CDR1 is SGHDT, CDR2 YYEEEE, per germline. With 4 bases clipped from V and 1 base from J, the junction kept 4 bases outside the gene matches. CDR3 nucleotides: TGTGCCAGCAGCACAGGGGGTTTGAGCAATCAGCCCCAGCATTTT. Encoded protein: CASSTGGLSNQPQHF.

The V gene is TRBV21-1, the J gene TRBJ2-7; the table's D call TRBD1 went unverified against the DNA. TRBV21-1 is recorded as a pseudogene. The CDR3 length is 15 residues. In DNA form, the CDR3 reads TGTGCCAGCAGCAAAGCAAACAGGCCTGCCTACGAGCAGTACGTC. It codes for CASSKANRPAYEQYV.

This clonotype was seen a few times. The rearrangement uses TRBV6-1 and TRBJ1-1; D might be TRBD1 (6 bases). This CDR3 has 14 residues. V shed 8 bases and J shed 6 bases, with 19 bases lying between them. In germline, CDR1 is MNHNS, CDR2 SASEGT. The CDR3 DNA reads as TGTGCCAGCCTTTTCTCCAGGGGTGAGCCTGAAGCTTTCTTT. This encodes CASLFSRGEPEAFF.

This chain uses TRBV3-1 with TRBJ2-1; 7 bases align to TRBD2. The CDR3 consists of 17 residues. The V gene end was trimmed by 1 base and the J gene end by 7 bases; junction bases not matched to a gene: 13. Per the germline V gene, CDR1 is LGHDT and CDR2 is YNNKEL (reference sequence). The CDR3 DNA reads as TGTGCCAGCAGCCAAGTAACCTCGGGACTAATAGGAAATGAGCAGTTCTTC. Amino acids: CASSQVTSGLIGNEQFF.

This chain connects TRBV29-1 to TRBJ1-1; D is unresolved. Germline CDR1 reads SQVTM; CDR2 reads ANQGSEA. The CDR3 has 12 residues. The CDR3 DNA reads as TGCATCACTCAGACCGGGGAGGCTGAAGCTTTCTTT. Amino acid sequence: CITQTGEAEAFF.

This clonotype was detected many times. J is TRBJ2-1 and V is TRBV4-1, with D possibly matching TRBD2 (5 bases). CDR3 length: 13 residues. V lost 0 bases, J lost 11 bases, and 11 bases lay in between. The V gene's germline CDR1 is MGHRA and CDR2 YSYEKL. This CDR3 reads CASSQDNGGQQFF. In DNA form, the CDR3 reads TGCGCCAGCAGCCAAGATAATGGCGGGCAGCAGTTCTTC.

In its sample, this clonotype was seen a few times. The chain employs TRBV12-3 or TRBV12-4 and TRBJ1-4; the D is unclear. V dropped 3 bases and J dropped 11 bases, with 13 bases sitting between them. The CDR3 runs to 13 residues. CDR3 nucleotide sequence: TGTGCCAGCAGTTTTTTCGGGAGTAATAAACTGTTTTTT. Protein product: CASSFFGSNKLFF.

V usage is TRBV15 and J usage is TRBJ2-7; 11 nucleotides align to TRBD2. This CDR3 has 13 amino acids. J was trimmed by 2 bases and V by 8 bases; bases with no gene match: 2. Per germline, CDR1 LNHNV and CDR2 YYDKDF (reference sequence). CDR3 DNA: TGTGCCACCCATAGCGGGAGGGCCTACGAGCAGTACTTC. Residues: CATHSGRAYEQYF.

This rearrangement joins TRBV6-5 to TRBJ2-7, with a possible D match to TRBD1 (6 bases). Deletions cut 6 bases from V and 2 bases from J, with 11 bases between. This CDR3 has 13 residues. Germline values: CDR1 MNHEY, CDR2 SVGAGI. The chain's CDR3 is CASRRQAAYEQYV. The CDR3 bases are TGTGCCAGCAGACGACAGGCAGCCTACGAGCAGTACGTC.

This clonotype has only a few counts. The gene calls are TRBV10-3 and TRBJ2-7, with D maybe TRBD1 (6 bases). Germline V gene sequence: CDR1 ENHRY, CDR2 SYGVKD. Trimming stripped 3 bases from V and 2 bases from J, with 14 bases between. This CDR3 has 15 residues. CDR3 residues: CAISEKDSIAYEQYV. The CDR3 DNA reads TGTGCCATCAGTGAAAAGGACAGTATAGCCTACGAGCAGTACGTC.

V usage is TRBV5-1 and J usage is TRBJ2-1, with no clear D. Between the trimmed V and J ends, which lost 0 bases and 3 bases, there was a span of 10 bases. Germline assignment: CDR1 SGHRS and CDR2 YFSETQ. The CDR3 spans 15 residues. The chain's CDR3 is CASSLAGYDYNEQFF. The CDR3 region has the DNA TGCGCCAGCAGCTTGGCTGGATACGACTACAATGAGCAGTTCTTC.

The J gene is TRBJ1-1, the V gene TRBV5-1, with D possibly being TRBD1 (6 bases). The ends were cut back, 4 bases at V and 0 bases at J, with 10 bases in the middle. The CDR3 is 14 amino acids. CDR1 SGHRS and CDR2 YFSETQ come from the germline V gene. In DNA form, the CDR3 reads TGCGCCAGCAGCCCTGACAGGCTGAACACTGAAGCTTTCTTT. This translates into CASSPDRLNTEAFF. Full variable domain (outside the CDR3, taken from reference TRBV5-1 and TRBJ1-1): KAGVTQTPRYLIKTRGQQVTLSCSPISGHRSVSWYQQTPGQGLQFLFEYFSETQRNKGNFPGRFSGRQFSNSRSEMNVSTLELGDSALYLCASSPDRLNTEAFFGQGTRLTVV.

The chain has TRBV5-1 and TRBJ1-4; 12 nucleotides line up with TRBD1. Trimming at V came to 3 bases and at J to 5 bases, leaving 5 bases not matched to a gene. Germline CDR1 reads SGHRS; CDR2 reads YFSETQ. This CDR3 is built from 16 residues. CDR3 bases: TGCGCCAGCAGCTGGGGGACAGGGGGCTCAAATGAAAAACTGTTTTTT. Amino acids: CASSWGTGGSNEKLFF.

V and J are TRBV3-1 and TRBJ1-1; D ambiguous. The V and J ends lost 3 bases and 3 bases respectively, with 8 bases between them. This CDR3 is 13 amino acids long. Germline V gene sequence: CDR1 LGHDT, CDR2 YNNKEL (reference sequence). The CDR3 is CASSHEGDTEAFF. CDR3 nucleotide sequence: TGTGCCAGCAGCCACGAAGGAGACACTGAAGCTTTCTTT.

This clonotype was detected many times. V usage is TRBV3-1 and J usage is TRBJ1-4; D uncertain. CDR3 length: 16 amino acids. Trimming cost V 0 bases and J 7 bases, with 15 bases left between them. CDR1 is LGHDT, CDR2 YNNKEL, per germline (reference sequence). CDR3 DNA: TGTGCCAGCAGCCAAGATCTAATGGGTTTGAGTGAAAAACTGTTTTTT. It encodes CASSQDLMGLSEKLFF.

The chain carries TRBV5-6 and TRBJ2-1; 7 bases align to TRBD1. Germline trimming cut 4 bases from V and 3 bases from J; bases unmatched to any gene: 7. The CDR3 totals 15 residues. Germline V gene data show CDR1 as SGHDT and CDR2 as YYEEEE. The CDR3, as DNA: TGTGCCAGCAGCACTTGGGGGACAGTCTACAATGAGCAGTTCTTC. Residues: CASSTWGTVYNEQFF. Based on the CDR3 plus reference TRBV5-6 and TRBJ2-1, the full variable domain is DAGVTQSPTHLIKTRGQQVTLRCSPKSGHDTVSWYQQALGQGPQFIFQYYEEEERQRGNFPDRFSGHQFPNYSSELNVNALLLGDSALYLCASSTWGTVYNEQFFGPGTRLTVL.

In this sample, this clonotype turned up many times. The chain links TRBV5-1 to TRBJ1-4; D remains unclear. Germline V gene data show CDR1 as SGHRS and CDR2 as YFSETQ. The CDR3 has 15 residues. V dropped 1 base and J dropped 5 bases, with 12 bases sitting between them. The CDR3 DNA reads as TGCGCCAGCAGCTTGCTTTCGACCACCAATGAAAAACTGTTTTTT. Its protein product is CASSLLSTTNEKLFF.

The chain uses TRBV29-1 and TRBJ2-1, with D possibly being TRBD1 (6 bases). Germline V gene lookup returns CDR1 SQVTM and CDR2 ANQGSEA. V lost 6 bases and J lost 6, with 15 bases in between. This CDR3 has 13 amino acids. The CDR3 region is CSVSGQTGNEQFF. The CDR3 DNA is TGCAGCGTCTCGGGACAAACGGGCAATGAGCAGTTCTTC.

The CDR3 sequence: CSARPLRGKPGGELFF. The CDR3 DNA sequence: TGCAGTGCTAGGCCCCTGAGGGGGAAGCCGGGGGGGGAGCTGTTTTTT. V gene TRBV20-1 combines with J gene TRBJ2-2, with D perhaps matching TRBD1 (6 bases). The V end was cut by 3 bases, the J end by 8 bases, with 22 bases between. The CDR3 consists of 16 residues. The V gene's germline CDR1 is DFQATT and CDR2 SNEGSKA (reference sequence).

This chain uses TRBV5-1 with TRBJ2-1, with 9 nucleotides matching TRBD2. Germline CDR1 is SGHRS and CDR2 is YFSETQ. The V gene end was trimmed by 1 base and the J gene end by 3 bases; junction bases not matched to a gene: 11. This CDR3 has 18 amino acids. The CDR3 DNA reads TGCGCCAGCAGCTTGAGGCTAGCGGGATACCTTAGCTACAATGAGCAGTTCTTC. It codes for CASSLRLAGYLSYNEQFF.

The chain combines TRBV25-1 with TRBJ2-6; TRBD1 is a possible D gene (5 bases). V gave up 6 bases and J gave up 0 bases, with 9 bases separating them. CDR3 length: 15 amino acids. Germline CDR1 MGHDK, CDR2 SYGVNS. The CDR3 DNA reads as TGTGCCAGCAGACAGGTTGGCTCTGGGGCCAACGTCCTGACTTTC. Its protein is CASRQVGSGANVLTF.

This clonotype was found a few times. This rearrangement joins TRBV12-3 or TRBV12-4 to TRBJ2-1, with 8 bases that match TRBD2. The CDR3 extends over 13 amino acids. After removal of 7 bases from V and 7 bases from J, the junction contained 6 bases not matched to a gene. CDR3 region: CASIGLAGNEQFF. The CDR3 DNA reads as TGTGCCAGCATTGGACTAGCAGGAAATGAGCAGTTCTTC.

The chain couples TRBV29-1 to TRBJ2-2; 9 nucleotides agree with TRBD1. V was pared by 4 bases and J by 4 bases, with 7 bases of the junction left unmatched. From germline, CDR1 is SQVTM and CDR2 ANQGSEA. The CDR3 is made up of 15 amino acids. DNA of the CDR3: TGCAGCGTTGGACTCCGGGACAGGGCCACCGGGGAGCTGTTTTTT. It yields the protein CSVGLRDRATGELFF.

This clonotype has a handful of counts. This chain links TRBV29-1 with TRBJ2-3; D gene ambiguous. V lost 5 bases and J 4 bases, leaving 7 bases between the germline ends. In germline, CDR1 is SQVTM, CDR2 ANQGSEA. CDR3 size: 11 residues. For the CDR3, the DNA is TGCAGCGTTAGTACTTCAGATACGCAGTATTTT. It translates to CSVSTSDTQYF.

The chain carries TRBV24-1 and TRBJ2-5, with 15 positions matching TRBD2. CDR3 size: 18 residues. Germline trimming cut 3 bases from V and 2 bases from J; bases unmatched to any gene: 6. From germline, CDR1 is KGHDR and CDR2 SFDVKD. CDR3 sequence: CATSDIGTSGRTQETQYF. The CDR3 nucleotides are TGTGCCACCAGTGATATAGGGACTAGCGGGAGGACTCAAGAGACCCAGTACTTC.

The CDR3 bases are TGTGCCAGCAGCGCTAAGGCTAGCCCGTACAATGAGCAGTTCTTC. Translated, it gives CASSAKASPYNEQFF. This chain joins TRBV6-1 and TRBJ2-1, with a tentative D call TRBD2 (5 bases). The CDR3 sequence is 15 residues long. Trimming took 6 bases from V and 4 from J, leaving 16 bases between them. Germline V gene data show CDR1 as MNHNS and CDR2 as SASEGT.

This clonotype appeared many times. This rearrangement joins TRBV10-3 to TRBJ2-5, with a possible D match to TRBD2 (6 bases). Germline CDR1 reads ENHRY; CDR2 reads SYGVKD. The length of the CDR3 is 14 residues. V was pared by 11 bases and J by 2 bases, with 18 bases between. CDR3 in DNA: TGTGCCTCCTGGGCCGGACTATTACAAGAGACCCAGTACTTC. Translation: CASWAGLLQETQYF.

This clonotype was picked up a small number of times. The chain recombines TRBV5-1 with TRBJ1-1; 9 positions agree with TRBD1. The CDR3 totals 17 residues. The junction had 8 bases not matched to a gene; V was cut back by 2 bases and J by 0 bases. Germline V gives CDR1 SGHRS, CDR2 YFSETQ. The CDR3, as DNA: TGCGCCAGCAGCTTCGGTTCCGGGACAGGGTTGAACACTGAAGCTTTCTTT. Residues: CASSFGSGTGLNTEAFF. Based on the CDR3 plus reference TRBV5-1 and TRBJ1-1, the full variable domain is KAGVTQTPRYLIKTRGQQVTLSCSPISGHRSVSWYQQTPGQGLQFLFEYFSETQRNKGNFPGRFSGRQFSNSRSEMNVSTLELGDSALYLCASSFGSGTGLNTEAFFGQGTRLTVV.

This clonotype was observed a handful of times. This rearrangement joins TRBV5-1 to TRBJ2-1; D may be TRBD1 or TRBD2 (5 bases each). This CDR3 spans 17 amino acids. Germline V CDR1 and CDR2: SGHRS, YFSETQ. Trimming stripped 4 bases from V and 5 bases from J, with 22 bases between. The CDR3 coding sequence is TGCGCCAGCAGCCTCCCTCCGGCCAGGGAGTTTAACAATGAGCAGTTCTTC. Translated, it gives CASSLPPAREFNNEQFF.

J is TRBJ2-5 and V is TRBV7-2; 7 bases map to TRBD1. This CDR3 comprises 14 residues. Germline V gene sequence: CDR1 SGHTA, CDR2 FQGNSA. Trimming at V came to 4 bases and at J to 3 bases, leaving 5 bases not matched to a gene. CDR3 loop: CASSYDRVKETQYF. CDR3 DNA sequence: TGTGCCAGCAGCTACGACAGGGTAAAAGAGACCCAGTACTTC.

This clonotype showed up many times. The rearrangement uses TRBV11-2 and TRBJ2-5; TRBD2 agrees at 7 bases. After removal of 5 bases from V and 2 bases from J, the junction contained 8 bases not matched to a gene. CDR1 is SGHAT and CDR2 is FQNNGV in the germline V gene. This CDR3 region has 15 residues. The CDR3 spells CASSPMASGQETQYF. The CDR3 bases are TGTGCCAGCAGCCCGATGGCTAGCGGACAAGAGACCCAGTACTTC.